The clone carrying this TCR beta chain was seen only once. No antigen is known for it. The CDR3 has 15 residues. Looked up from germline, CDR1 is SGHRS and CDR2 is YFSETQ. The J segment lost 4 bases and the V segment lost 3 bases, leaving 5 bases of the junction unmatched. The data originate from a study of T cell responses to AZD1222 COVID-19 vaccine. Study-wide context: Samples with a second dose at about 4 or about 12 weeks were pooled together. Points from the study as a whole: Vaccine-associated CD4 TCRs ranged over spike, dominating at 160-218 and 743-854. Sampling that yielded the repertoires occurred only after the peak T cell response.

Clones were sequenced by immunoSEQ multiplex PCR, and TCRdb holds only the in-frame ones, with some missing. The sample carries approximately 71,000 clones, about 90% recorded once. This receptor was taken from an adult in good health. Sample: peripheral blood, taken on day 0 of AZD1222 vaccination. The chain is built from TRBV5-1 and TRBJ1-4; TRBD1 aligns across 8 bases. The CDR3 here is CASSSTGASNEKLFF. The CDR3 region has the DNA TGCGCCAGCAGCTCGACAGGGGCAAGTAATGAAAAACTGTTTTTT.